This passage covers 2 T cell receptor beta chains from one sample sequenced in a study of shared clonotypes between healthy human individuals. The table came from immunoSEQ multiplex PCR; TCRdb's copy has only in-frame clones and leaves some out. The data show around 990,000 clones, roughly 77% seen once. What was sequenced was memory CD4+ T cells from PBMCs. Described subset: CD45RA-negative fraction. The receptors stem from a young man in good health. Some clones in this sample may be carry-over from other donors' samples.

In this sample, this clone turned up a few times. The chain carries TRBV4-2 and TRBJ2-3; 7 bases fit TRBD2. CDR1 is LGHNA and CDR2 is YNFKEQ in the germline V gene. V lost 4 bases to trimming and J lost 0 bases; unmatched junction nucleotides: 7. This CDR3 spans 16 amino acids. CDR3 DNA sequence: TGTGCCAGCAGCCGGGCACTAGCGAGCAGCACAGATACGCAGTATTTT. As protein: CASSRALASSTDTQYF.

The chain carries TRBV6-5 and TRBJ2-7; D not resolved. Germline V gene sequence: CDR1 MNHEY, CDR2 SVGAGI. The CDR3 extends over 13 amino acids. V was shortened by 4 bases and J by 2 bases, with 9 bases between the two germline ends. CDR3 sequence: CASSFDGTYEQYF. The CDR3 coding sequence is TGTGCCAGCAGTTTCGATGGAACCTACGAGCAGTACTTC.